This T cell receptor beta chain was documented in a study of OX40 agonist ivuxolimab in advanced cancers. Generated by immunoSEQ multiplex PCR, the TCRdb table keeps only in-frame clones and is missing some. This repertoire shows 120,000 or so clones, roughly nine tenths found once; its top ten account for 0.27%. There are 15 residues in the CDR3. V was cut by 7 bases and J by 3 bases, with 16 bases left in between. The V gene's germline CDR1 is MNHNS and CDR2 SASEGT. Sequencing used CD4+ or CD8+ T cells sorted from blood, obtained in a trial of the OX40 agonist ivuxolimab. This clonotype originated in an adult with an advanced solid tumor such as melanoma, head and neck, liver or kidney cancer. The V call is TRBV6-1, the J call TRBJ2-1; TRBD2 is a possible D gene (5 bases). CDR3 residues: CASIRTGWGYNEQFF. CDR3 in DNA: TGTGCCAGCATTCGGACGGGATGGGGCTACAATGAGCAGTTCTTC.